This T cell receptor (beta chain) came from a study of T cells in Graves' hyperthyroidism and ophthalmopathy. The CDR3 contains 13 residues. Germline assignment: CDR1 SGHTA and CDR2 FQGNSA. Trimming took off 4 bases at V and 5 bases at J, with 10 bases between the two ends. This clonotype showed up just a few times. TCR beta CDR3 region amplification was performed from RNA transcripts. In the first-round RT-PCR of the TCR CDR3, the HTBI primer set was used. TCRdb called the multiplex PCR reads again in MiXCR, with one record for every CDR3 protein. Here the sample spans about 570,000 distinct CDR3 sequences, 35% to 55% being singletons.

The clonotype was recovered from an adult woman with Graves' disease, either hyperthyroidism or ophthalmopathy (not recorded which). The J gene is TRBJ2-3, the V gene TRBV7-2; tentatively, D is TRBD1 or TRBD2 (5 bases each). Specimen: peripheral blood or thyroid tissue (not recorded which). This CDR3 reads CASSSWGRDTQYF. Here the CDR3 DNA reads TGTGCCAGCAGCTCCTGGGGGAGAGATACGCAGTATTTT.